Sequencing of this TCR beta chain was carried out in a study of T cell responses to AZD1222 COVID-19 vaccine. This clone has only one observation. The target antigen is unknown. The CDR3 consists of 13 residues. Deletions cut 4 bases from V and 5 bases from J, with 11 bases between. Germline V gene sequence: CDR1 SNHLY, CDR2 FYNNEI. Study results and caveats: Donors were chiefly white British, with a greater number of females, and clonal diversity was perhaps underestimated. Regions 160-218 and 743-854 dominated among vaccine-associated CD4 TCRs spanning spike.

The method was immunoSEQ multiplex PCR; TCRdb's version includes in-frame clones alone and lacks a portion of them. The profile shows approximately 14,000 clones, roughly four fifths of them singletons. This TCR derives from an adult who received the AZD1222 COVID-19 vaccine. The rearrangement uses TRBV2 and TRBJ2-5; TRBD2 might be the D (5 bases). The sequencing here drew on peripheral blood, taken 28 days after the second AZD1222 dose. The CDR3 region is CASSVGVAETQYF. CDR3 bases: TGTGCCAGCAGTGTTGGGGTAGCGGAGACCCAGTACTTC.